The 10 T cell receptor beta chains reported below all come from one sample, sequenced in a study of CD8+CD57+ T cells in acquired aplastic anemia. Only patients with CD8+CD57+ cell expansion on flow cytometry were chosen for sequencing. TCR beta VDJ and CDR3 profiling used genomic DNA as template. One entry per CDR3 protein, called by TCRdb with MiXCR from the reads. The sample lists some 180,000 distinct CDR3 sequences, roughly 60% occurring once. The sample comprised sorted CD4+, CD8+, or CD8+CD57+ T cells (not recorded which) from PBMCs. These receptors originate from a human donor with aplastic anemia.

This chain uses TRBV19 with TRBJ1-2; possibly TRBD1 for D (5 bases). The germline V gene encodes CDR1 LNHDA and CDR2 SQIVND (reference sequence). The CDR3 covers 15 residues. Trimming took off 3 bases at V and 4 bases at J, with 15 bases between the two ends. The CDR3 spells CASSMGQKGGYGYTF. For the CDR3, the DNA is TGTGCCAGTAGTATGGGGCAGAAAGGCGGCTATGGCTACACCTTC.

In nucleotides, the CDR3 is TGTGCCAGCAGCTCAACAGGGGTTTGGTACGAGCAGTACTTC. Amino acids: CASSSTGVWYEQYF. The chain uses TRBV5-6 and TRBJ2-7; TRBD1 matches 7 bases. Germline CDR1 SGHDT, CDR2 YYEEEE. The CDR3 contains 14 residues. V was pared by 3 bases and J by 4 bases, with 7 bases of the junction left unmatched.

In this sample, this clonotype turned up many times. The chain links TRBV19 to TRBJ1-5, with D perhaps TRBD1 (5 bases). The CDR3 loop spans 15 amino acids. V was pared by 3 bases and J by 1 base, with 10 bases between. Germline CDR1 reads LNHDA; CDR2 reads SQIVND (reference sequence). The CDR3 spells CASSMAGLSNQPQHF. The DNA for the CDR3 is TGTGCCAGTAGTATGGCAGGGCTCAGCAATCAGCCCCAGCATTTT.

CDR3 nucleotides: TGTGCCACCAGTGATCCCAAACGGGAGGGGTCAATAGATACGCAGTATTTT. Encoded protein: CATSDPKREGSIDTQYF. V gene TRBV24-1 combines with J gene TRBJ2-3; 8 bases map to TRBD2. The CDR3 is 17 residues long. Germline V CDR1 and CDR2: KGHDR, SFDVKD. The J segment lost 5 bases and the V segment lost 3 bases, leaving 12 bases of the junction unmatched.

This clonotype has just one count. The CDR3 DNA reads TGCGCCAGCACACAGGGCAACAGGGATAGCACTGAAGCTTTCTTT. This gives the protein CASTQGNRDSTEAFF. This chain joins TRBV5-1 and TRBJ1-1; D perhaps matches TRBD1 (6 bases). Germline loops: CDR1 SGHRS, CDR2 YFSETQ. V was trimmed by 6 bases and J by 4 bases, leaving 19 bases between them. The CDR3 consists of 15 residues.

At least ten counts were recorded for this clonotype. The chain recombines TRBV27 with TRBJ1-1, with no clear D. The CDR3 consists of 12 residues. The V gene lost 7 bases and the J gene lost 2 bases, with 8 bases spanning the gap. Germline V gene data show CDR1 as MNHEY and CDR2 as SMNVEV (reference sequence). The CDR3 sequence: CASTGVNTEAFF. Written as DNA, the CDR3 is TGTGCCAGCACGGGAGTCAACACTGAAGCTTTCTTT.

This chain's CDR3 is CASSPSGEAQETQYF. In DNA form, the CDR3 reads TGTGCCAGCAGTCCCTCCGGGGAAGCACAAGAGACCCAGTACTTC. The chain couples TRBV2 to TRBJ2-5; perhaps TRBD2 as D (5 bases). V was pared by 5 bases and J by 2 bases, with 15 bases between. CDR3 length: 15 amino acids. Germline values: CDR1 SNHLY, CDR2 FYNNEI.

V gene TRBV2 combines with J gene TRBJ1-5; D possibly corresponds to TRBD1 (6 bases). Trimming removed 5 bases at V and 6 bases at J, with 20 bases between. The CDR3 has 16 residues. Per germline, CDR1 SNHLY and CDR2 FYNNEI. CDR3 in DNA: TGTGCCAGCAGTCCCAAGAACCACAGGGAAACTCAGCCCCAGCATTTT. Its translation is CASSPKNHRETQPQHF.

The chain links TRBV2 to TRBJ1-1, with D perhaps matching TRBD1 (5 bases). V was trimmed by 3 bases and J by 0 bases, leaving 20 bases between them. Per the germline V gene, CDR1 is SNHLY and CDR2 is FYNNEI. The CDR3 consists of 18 residues. CDR3 DNA sequence: TGTGCCAGCAGTGATCGCGTGGGACCCCAGGCCCTGAACACTGAAGCTTTCTTT. Residues: CASSDRVGPQALNTEAFF.

This clonotype was observed at least ten times. The chain recombines TRBV6-1 with TRBJ2-7, with TRBD1 matching over 8 bases. Germline V gene data show CDR1 as MNHNS and CDR2 as SASEGT. The CDR3 runs to 15 residues. Unmatched junction bases numbered 4, after V lost 3 bases and J lost 0 bases. The CDR3 DNA follows: TGTGCCAGCAGTGAGGGGACAGGAGCCTCCTACGAGCAGTACTTC. Translating it yields CASSEGTGASYEQYF.